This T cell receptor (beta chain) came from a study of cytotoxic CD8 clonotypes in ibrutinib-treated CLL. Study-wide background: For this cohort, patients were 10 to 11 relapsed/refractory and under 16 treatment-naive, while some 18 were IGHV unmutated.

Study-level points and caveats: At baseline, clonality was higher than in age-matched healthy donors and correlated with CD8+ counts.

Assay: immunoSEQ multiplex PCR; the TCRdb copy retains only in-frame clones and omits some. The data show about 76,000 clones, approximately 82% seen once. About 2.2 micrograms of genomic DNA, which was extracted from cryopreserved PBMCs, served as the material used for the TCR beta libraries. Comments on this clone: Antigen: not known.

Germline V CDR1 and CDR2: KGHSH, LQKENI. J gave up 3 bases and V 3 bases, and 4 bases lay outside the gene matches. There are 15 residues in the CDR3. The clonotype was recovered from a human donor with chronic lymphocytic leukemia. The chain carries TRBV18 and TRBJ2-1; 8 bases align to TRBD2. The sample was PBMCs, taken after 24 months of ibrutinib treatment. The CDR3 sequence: CASSPGAGVYNEQFF. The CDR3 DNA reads TGTGCCAGCTCACCTGGAGCGGGAGTCTACAATGAGCAGTTCTTC.